This record looks at one T cell receptor (beta chain) sequence and its context. No antigen is known for it. Read sequence stops 3 residues before the CDR3 end, and the germline J gene provides the missing end. This sample stems from a study of T cells in women clearing cervical HPV infection (dated by TCRdb to the late 2010s). Regarding the study in general: Cases were roughly 24 women with histologically confirmed HPV16-related CIN3 or worse, including a couple of invasive cancers. Controls were 20 to 30 women whose single incident HPV16 infection cleared within 12 months without precancer or cancer developing. Blood from cases was collected at the visit at which the lesion was first identified, whereas blood from controls was collected once infection was no longer detected. Among cases, blood sampling came a median of nearly 150 days after lesion detection, with an interquartile range of about 80 to 230 days. Since HLA typing was available for only a few women, HLA type could not be ruled out as a confounder. The exploratory proof-of-principle case-control study was nested within the Guanacaste HPV Natural History Study in Costa Rica and compared TCR repertoires across cervical HPV16 outcomes. Cases were matched to controls by age within five years and by the year the sample was collected. Cases had a median age of 34 years and controls had a median age of approximately 38, with no significant differences in baseline characteristics. In the parent cohort, around 9,500 women aged 18 or older were enrolled in Guanacaste, Costa Rica, during about 1993 to 1995 and were followed for less than 8 years. As quality controls, five blinded duplicates were added to each group, bringing the total to approximately 60 samples made up of approximately 50 participants and 10 or so replicates. Summary of the overall study and its limitations: By combining richness with V gene abundances, random forest classifiers separated cases from controls with an estimated AUC of 0.75 to 0.85. Significantly higher TCR repertoire richness was observed in CIN3+ cases than in controls across sequencing depths, whereas no difference in evenness was found. T-cell numbers per sample were unknown, so richness differences could reflect varying T-cell content rather than repertoire biology. Because of the cross-sectional design, the study could not determine whether the associations came before infection or resulted from infection, and neither effector/memory subsets nor HPV-specific T cells were isolated. Cases had lower TRBV6-7 relative abundance than controls (0.11% versus 0.16%; Bonferroni P = 0.0008).

Every participant had a single incident cervical HPV16 infection, and prevalent HPV16 infections were excluded. Cervical HPV DNA was detected with MY09/MY11 PCR, and genotyping was done by dot-blot hybridization. Fifteen mL of heparinized blood were centrifuged, and the buffy coat was split into aliquots, frozen at -30 degrees C, and then kept at -80 degrees C. Genomic DNA was extracted from buffy coat specimens using QIAGEN kits. The trim is 4 bases for V and 7 bases for J, with a gap of 32 bases between the germline ends. Taken from cysteine to phenylalanine, the CDR3 has 19 residues. The 48 bases shown cover part of the CDR3, and their frame starts at base 1. CDR1 and CDR2 were assigned from the germline V gene (reference sequence) as GTSNPN and SVGIG. TCR beta CDR3 regions were amplified by multiplex PCR from an average of roughly 1.3 ug genomic DNA per sample using the immunoSEQ assay. To correct primer bias, the assay used a complete synthetic TCR repertoire to set an amplification baseline. The amplicons were sequenced on the Illumina platform. The paper's processing steps were these. Sequence errors were corrected by clustering with frequency ratios and a modified nearest-neighbor algorithm, and the sequences were then analyzed in the immunoSEQ Analyzer using IMGT gene definitions. At each rarefaction depth, TCR richness and evenness were averaged over 20 rarefaction repeats, and samples with fewer sequences than the depth were excluded. V, D and J gene relative abundances were compared between groups with Wilcoxon rank sum tests, applying FDR correction. For the blinded duplicates, the intraclass correlation was over 95% for TCR richness and averaged approximately 76% across around 61 gene segments. The immuneACCESS repertoire file appears here via TCRdb, limited to in-frame rearrangements. These files lack a portion of the clones; in checked studies, under half of the deficit traces to unresolved V genes, and the cause of the others is not known. V, J and clone size reflect that table, while D and trimming were determined from the DNA. The table of this sample itemizes 30,000 to 35,000 clones. About 16% of the sample is held by the ten biggest clonotypes.

This receptor chain uses TRBV30 and TRBJ2-1; the D gene is perhaps TRBD1 or TRBD2, each of them matching over 9 bases. The material sequenced was blood buffy coat. This receptor was obtained from a woman aged 18 to 75 with a cervical HPV16 infection that either progressed to CIN3+ or cleared (not recorded which). Incomplete CDR3 DNA: TGTGCCTGGAAGGGCCGACAGGGGGTTAGCGGGAGCATGAATAATGAG. Its translation reads: CAWKGRQGVSGSMNNE. The entire CDR3 reads CAWKGRQGVSGSMNNEQFF.